These 20 T cell receptor beta chains were all obtained from the same sample, sequenced in a study of shared clonotypes between healthy human individuals. Clones were read by immunoSEQ multiplex PCR, and TCRdb kept only the in-frame ones, dropping some. The table shows about 2,100,000 clones, with 90% to 95% occurring only once. It was CD45RO-negative cells, positively selected for CCR7, that made up naive CD8 cells, with terminally differentiated effector memory CD45RA+ cells excluded. The specimen sequenced was naive CD8+ T cells from PBMCs. The receptor set was obtained from a man younger than 30 in good health. Some clones in this sample may be carry-over from other donors' samples.

This clone was detected once. This chain joins TRBV5-4 and TRBJ2-5; possible D gene TRBD1, 5 bases. Near its end, the DNA agrees better with TRBJ2-7, so the J call may be wrong. The CDR3 runs 12 residues. Per the germline V gene, CDR1 is SGHNT and CDR2 is YYREEE (reference sequence). This chain's CDR3 is CASSLQGNEQYF. The CDR3 bases are TGTGCCAGCAGCCTGCAGGGTAACGAGCAGTACTTC.

The chain carries TRBV30 and TRBJ2-1; the D is unclear. The CDR3 extends over 14 amino acids. Trimming removed 4 bases at V and 0 bases at J, with 10 bases between. Germline CDR1 and CDR2: GTSNPN and SVGIG (reference sequence). The CDR3 loop is CAWNVLSSYNEQFF. The DNA for the CDR3 is TGTGCCTGGAACGTCCTTAGCTCCTACAATGAGCAGTTCTTC.

The chain joins TRBV30 to TRBJ1-2; a weak D match, TRBD1 (6 bases). This CDR3 region has 15 residues. The germline CDR1 and CDR2 sequences are GTSNPN and SVGIG (reference sequence). Trimming shortened V by 3 bases and J by 3 bases, and 17 bases separated the two germline ends. Here the CDR3 reads CAWRGRGGPDYGYTF. The CDR3 DNA reads as TGTGCCTGGAGGGGTCGAGGGGGTCCTGACTATGGCTACACCTTC.

The chain joins TRBV28 to TRBJ1-4; D remains ambiguous. Germline CDR1 and CDR2: MDHEN and SYDVKM. V was cut by 2 bases and J by 8 bases, with 12 bases left in between. The CDR3 extends over 14 amino acids. The CDR3 DNA sequence: TGTGCCAGCAGTTTAAGACGGCTAAGCGAAAAACTGTTTTTT. This codes for CASSLRRLSEKLFF.

The chain is built from TRBV27 and TRBJ2-1; tentatively, D is TRBD1 (5 bases). The CDR3 sequence is 16 residues long. Trimming removed 3 bases at V and 0 bases at J, with 12 bases between. Germline V CDR1 and CDR2: MNHEY, SMNVEV (reference sequence). CDR3 residues: CASSFKGPISYNEQFF. CDR3 sequence (DNA): TGTGCCAGCAGTTTCAAGGGGCCCATCTCCTACAATGAGCAGTTCTTC.

V gene TRBV28 combines with J gene TRBJ1-5; D is uncertain. CDR1 and CDR2 from the germline V gene are MDHEN and SYDVKM. Deletions cut 3 bases from V and 5 bases from J, with 11 bases between. The CDR3 sequence is 14 residues long. Here the CDR3 reads CASSFTDTYQPQHF. For the CDR3, the DNA is TGTGCCAGCAGTTTTACCGACACCTATCAGCCCCAGCATTTT.

The gene calls are TRBV4-3 and TRBJ2-7, with a tentative D call TRBD2 (6 bases). The germline V and J ends were trimmed by 0 bases and 3 bases, with 9 bases remaining between them. Germline CDR1 LGHNA, CDR2 YSLEER. This CDR3 region has 14 residues. CDR3: CASSQDRDFYEQYF. The CDR3 DNA is TGCGCCAGCAGCCAAGACAGGGACTTCTACGAGCAGTACTTC.

V is TRBV7-9 and J is TRBJ1-1; D ambiguous. Germline-derived CDR1 and CDR2 are SEHNR and FQNEAQ (reference sequence). There are 13 residues in the CDR3. Trimming cost V 1 base and J 8 bases, with 11 bases left between them. In nucleotides, the CDR3 is TGTGCCAGCAGCTTAGTCCAGAACAAAGAAGCTTTCTTT. It encodes CASSLVQNKEAFF.

The rearrangement uses TRBV6-5 and TRBJ2-7; 11 positions agree with TRBD1. Trimming at V came to 4 bases and at J to 3 bases, leaving 5 bases not matched to a gene. The germline V gene encodes CDR1 MNHEY and CDR2 SVGAGI. This CDR3 is built from 15 residues. The CDR3 protein is CASSWAGTGGYEQYF. As DNA, the CDR3 is TGTGCCAGCAGTTGGGCCGGGACAGGGGGCTACGAGCAGTACTTC.

The chain joins TRBV12-5 to TRBJ2-3; D is unresolved. V was cut by 0 bases and J by 4 bases, with 14 bases left in between. The germline V gene has CDR1 LGHNT and CDR2 FRNRAP. This CDR3 region has 16 residues. CDR3 sequence reads: CASGLVGLRGADTQYF. Here the CDR3 DNA reads TGTGCTAGTGGTTTGGTCGGCTTGCGTGGAGCAGATACGCAGTATTTT.

V and J are TRBV7-6 and TRBJ2-1, with D unclear. The CDR3 covers 15 residues. V lost 4 bases and J 3 bases, leaving 13 bases between the germline ends. CDR1 and CDR2 from the germline V gene are SGHVS and FNYEAQ. The CDR3 region has the DNA TGTGCCAGCAGCTCTCGAGACCTAAACTACAATGAGCAGTTCTTC. Translating it yields CASSSRDLNYNEQFF.

The chain recombines TRBV6-4 with TRBJ1-5; no firm D call. This CDR3 spans 16 amino acids. Germline values: CDR1 MRHNA, CDR2 SNTAGT. V lost 8 bases and J lost 0, with 17 bases in between. The chain's CDR3 is CASVIIGGYSNQPQHF. The CDR3 DNA is TGTGCCAGCGTTATCATAGGCGGCTATAGCAATCAGCCCCAGCATTTT.

The chain uses TRBV5-5 and TRBJ2-3, with TRBD1 matching 9 bases. Germline lookup yields CDR1 SGHKS and CDR2 YYEKEE (reference sequence). V lost 4 bases, J lost 4 bases, and 10 bases stayed unmatched. This CDR3 has 16 amino acids. This CDR3 is CASSPRDRDPPDTQYF. Written as DNA, the CDR3 is TGTGCCAGCAGCCCTCGGGACAGGGATCCCCCAGATACGCAGTATTTT.

The rearrangement links TRBV2 to TRBJ2-3, with TRBD2 as a possible D gene (5 bases). CDR1 SNHLY and CDR2 FYNNEI come from the germline V gene. The CDR3 contains 14 residues. The germline V and J ends were trimmed by 6 bases and 4 bases, with 14 bases remaining between them. In DNA, the CDR3 is TGTGCCAGCAGCTTTTGGAAAGCGGCAGATACGCAGTATTTT. Its protein is CASSFWKAADTQYF. Variable domain in full (rest from reference TRBV2 and TRBJ2-3): EPEVTQTPSHQVTQMGQEVILRCVPISNHLYFYWYRQILGQKVEFLVSFYNNEISEKSEIFDDQFSVERPDGSNFTLKIRSTKLEDSAMYFCASSFWKAADTQYFGPGTRLTVL.

This clone was seen once. The rearrangement links TRBV27 to TRBJ2-5; D is perhaps TRBD2 (6 bases). The CDR3 has 14 amino acids. Germline V CDR1 and CDR2: MNHEY, SMNVEV (reference sequence). The V gene lost 6 bases and the J gene lost 3 bases, with 14 bases spanning the gap. The DNA of the CDR3 is TGTGCCAGCAGCCCCCGGGAGTGGGAAGAGACCCAGTACTTC. This encodes CASSPREWEETQYF.

The chain recombines TRBV27 with TRBJ2-7, with 10 bases matching TRBD1. The CDR3 covers 12 residues. The V gene's germline CDR1 is MNHEY and CDR2 SMNVEV (reference sequence). In nucleotides, the CDR3 is TGTACCGTGGGACAGGGGTTTGCCGAGCAGTACTTC. Protein product: CTVGQGFAEQYF.

This sequence joins TRBV2 and TRBJ2-7; 7 nucleotides match TRBD2. Germline CDR1 is SNHLY and CDR2 is FYNNEI. J was trimmed by 4 bases and V by 2 bases; bases with no gene match: 8. CDR3 length equals 15 residues. This CDR3 is CASSERGGSRYEQYF. CDR3 nucleotide sequence: TGTGCCAGCAGTGAAAGGGGCGGGAGTCGGTACGAGCAGTACTTC.

For this clone: The identical CDR3 is also encoded by other nucleotide sequences in the sample. This chain connects TRBV5-6 to TRBJ2-1, with D uncertain. In germline, CDR1 is SGHDT, CDR2 YYEEEE. The CDR3 runs 14 residues. The V end lost 0 bases, the J end lost 5 bases, and 9 bases lay between the germline ends. The CDR3 loop reads CASSLGARNNEQFF. In DNA, the CDR3 is TGTGCCAGCAGCTTGGGGGCTAGAAACAATGAGCAGTTCTTC.

This clone showed up just once. This chain uses TRBV5-1 with TRBJ2-5; D gene uncertain. CDR1 and CDR2 from the germline V gene are SGHRS and YFSETQ. The V and J ends lost 0 bases and 1 base respectively, with 10 bases between them. CDR3 size: 15 residues. CDR3 in DNA: TGCGCCAGCAGCTTGGATAGGGCCCTCCAAGAGACCCAGTACTTC. This gives the protein CASSLDRALQETQYF. The variable domain in full, completed from reference TRBV5-1 and TRBJ2-5, reads KAGVTQTPRYLIKTRGQQVTLSCSPISGHRSVSWYQQTPGQGLQFLFEYFSETQRNKGNFPGRFSGRQFSNSRSEMNVSTLELGDSALYLCASSLDRALQETQYFGPGTRLLVL.

The rearrangement links TRBV7-9 to TRBJ2-6, with D possibly TRBD1 on 5 matching bases. V was pared by 1 base and J by 0 bases, with 10 bases between. The CDR3 covers 17 residues. Germline lookup yields CDR1 SEHNR and CDR2 FQNEAQ (reference sequence). The CDR3 sequence is CASSLGQPTSGANVLTF. The CDR3, as DNA: TGTGCCAGCAGCTTAGGACAGCCTACCTCTGGGGCCAACGTCCTGACTTTC.